What follows is one T cell receptor (beta chain) and its context. Germline CDR1 is SGHVS and CDR2 is FQNEAQ. The CDR3 has 15 amino acids. The V end was cut by 3 bases, the J end by 3 bases, with 14 bases between. Reverse transcription of roughly 0.5 to 1 ug RNA was carried out with random hexamers. Coverage of TCR beta CDR3 amplification by immunoSEQ multiplex PCR extended to 54 Vbeta and 13 Jbeta. TCRdb reanalysed the immunoSEQ multiplex PCR reads using MiXCR and keeps one entry per CDR3 protein. In the table there are 85,000 to 90,000 distinct CDR3 sequences, roughly 93% of which are singletons. From blood CD8+ and CD4+ T cells, TCR beta sequences were generated. Controls were healthy donors (matched for age and sex). Through negative isolation, CD4+ and CD8+ T cells were obtained, while TEMRA cells were enriched using FACS. This sample is part of a study of CD8 T cells in Susac syndrome.

The V and J genes are TRBV7-8 and TRBJ1-2; the D gene is possibly TRBD1 (6 bases). What was sequenced was CD8+ T cells from PBMCs. This TCR was sampled from a human donor in good health. The DNA for the CDR3 is TGTGCCAGCAGCTTCGACAGGACCTCTTACTATGGCTACACCTTC. Protein: CASSFDRTSYYGYTF.